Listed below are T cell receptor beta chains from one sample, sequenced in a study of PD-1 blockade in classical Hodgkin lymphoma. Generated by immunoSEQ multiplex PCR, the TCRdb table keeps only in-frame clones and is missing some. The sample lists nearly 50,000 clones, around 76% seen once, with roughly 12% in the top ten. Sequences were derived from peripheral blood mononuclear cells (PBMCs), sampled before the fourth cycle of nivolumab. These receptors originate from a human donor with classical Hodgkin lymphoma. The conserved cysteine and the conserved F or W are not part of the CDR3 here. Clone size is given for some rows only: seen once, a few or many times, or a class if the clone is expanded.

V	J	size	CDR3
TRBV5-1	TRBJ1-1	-	ASSLAQGRNGEAF
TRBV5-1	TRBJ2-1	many	ASSRDYHNEQF
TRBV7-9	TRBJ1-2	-	ASSIGQGGYYGYT
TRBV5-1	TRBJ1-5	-	ASSLDRMDQPQH
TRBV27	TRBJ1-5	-	ASSSQQGANQPQH
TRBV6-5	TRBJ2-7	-	ASSLSLAGGYEQY
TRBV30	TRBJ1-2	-	ACGQPNYGYT
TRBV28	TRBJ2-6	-	ASSWTQGSGANVLT
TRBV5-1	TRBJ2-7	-	ASSVTGPYEQY
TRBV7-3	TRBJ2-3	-	ASSLRLAGVRGDTQY
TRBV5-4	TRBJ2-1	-	ASSLGQGRLGEQF
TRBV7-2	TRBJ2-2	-	ASSLESVAAGELF
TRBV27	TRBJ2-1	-	ASSLEAGTRLKF
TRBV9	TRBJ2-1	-	ASSVAGLAGSKNEQF
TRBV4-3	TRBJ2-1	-	ASSWGLAAYNEQF
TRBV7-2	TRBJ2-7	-	ASSPQPGAIHEQY
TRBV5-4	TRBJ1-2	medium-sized	ASKLLGTGVGYT
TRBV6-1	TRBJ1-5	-	ASSELQLGNQPQH
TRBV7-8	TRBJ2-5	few	ASSFTGAQY
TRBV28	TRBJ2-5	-	ASRVAGTSGRLRETQY